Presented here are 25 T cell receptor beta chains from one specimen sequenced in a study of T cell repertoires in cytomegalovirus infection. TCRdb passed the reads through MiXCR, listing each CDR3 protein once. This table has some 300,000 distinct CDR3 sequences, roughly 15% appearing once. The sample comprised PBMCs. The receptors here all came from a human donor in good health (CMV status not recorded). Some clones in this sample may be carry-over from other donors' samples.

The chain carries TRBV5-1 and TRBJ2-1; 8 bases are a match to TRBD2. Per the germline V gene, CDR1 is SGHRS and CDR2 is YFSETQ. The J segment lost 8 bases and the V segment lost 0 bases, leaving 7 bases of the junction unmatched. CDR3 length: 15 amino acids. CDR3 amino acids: CASSLARGGRDEQFF. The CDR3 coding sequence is TGCGCCAGCAGCTTGGCCCGGGGGGGCCGGGATGAGCAGTTCTTC.

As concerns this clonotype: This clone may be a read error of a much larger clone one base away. The CDR3 bases are TGTGCCAGCAGCTTAGTCAATACCTACGCGCAGTACTTC. It yields the protein CASSLVNTYAQYF. V and J are TRBV7-9 and TRBJ2-7; D uncertain. CDR3 length equals 13 residues. The V gene's germline CDR1 is SEHNR and CDR2 FQNEAQ (reference sequence).

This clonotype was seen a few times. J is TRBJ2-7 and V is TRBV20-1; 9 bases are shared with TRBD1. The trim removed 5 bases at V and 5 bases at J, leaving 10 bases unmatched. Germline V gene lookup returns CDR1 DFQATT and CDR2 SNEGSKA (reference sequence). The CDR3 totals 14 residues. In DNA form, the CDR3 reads TGCAGTGCTCGGTGGGACAGGGAGGGACACGAGCAGTACTTC. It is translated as CSARWDREGHEQYF.

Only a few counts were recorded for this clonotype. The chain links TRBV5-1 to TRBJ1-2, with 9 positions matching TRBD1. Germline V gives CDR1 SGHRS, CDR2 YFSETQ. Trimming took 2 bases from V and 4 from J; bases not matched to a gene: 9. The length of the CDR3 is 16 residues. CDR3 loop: CASSFSGTGSGYGYTF. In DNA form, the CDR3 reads TGCGCCAGCAGCTTTTCCGGGACAGGGTCCGGCTATGGCTACACCTTC. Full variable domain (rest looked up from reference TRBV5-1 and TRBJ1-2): KAGVTQTPRYLIKTRGQQVTLSCSPISGHRSVSWYQQTPGQGLQFLFEYFSETQRNKGNFPGRFSGRQFSNSRSEMNVSTLELGDSALYLCASSFSGTGSGYGYTFGSGTRLTVV.

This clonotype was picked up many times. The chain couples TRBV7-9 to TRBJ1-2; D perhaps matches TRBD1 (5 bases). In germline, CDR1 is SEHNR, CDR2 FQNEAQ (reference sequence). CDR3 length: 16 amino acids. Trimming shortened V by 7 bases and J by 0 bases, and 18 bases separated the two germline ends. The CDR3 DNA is TGTGCCAGCATATTCCTCCCAGGGAATTCTAACTATGGCTACACCTTC. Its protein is CASIFLPGNSNYGYTF.

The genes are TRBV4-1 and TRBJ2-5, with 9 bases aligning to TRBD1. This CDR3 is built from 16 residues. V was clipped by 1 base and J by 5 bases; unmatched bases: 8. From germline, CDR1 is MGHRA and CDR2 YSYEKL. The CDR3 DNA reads TGCGCCAGCAGCCAAGTTTGGGGACAGGGCCAGGAGACCCAGTACTTC. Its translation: CASSQVWGQGQETQYF.

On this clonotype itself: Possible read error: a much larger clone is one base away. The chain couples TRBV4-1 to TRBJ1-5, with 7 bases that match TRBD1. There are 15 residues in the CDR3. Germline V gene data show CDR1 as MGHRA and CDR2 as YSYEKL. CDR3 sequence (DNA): TGTGCCAGCAGCCAAGCCGACAGGGAAGGTCGGCCCCAGCATTTT. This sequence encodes CASSQADREGRPQHF.

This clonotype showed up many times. The CDR3 DNA reads TGTGCCAGCAGCTTAGAGGTGCTTGGGAGCTCTGGGGCCAACGTCCTGACTTTC. Protein sequence: CASSLEVLGSSGANVLTF. The rearrangement links TRBV7-2 to TRBJ2-6; possibly TRBD2 for D (5 bases). Germline lookup yields CDR1 SGHTA and CDR2 FQGNSA. The ends were cut back, 1 base at V and 0 bases at J, with 13 bases in the middle. CDR3 length: 18 residues.

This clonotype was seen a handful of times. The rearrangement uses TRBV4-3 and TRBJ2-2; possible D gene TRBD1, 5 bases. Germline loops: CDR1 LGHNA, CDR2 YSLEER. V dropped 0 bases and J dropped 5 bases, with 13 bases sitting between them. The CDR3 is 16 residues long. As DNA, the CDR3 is TGCGCCAGCAGCCAAGAGCTTGGGGCGCGGACCGGGGAGCTGTTTTTT. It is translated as CASSQELGARTGELFF.

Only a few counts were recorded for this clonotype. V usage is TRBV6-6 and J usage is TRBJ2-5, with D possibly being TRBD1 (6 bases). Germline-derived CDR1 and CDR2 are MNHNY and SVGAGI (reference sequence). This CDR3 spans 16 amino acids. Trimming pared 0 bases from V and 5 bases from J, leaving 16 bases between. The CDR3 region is CASSYSLGHLQETQYF. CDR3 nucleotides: TGTGCCAGCAGTTACTCGTTGGGACACCTCCAGGAGACCCAGTACTTC.

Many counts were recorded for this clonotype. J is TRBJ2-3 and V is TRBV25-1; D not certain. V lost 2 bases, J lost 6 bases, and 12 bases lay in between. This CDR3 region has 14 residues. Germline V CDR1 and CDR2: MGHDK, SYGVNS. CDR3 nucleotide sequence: TGTGCCAGCAGTGAAAGGGTGGAGTGGGATACGCAGTATTTT. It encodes CASSERVEWDTQYF.

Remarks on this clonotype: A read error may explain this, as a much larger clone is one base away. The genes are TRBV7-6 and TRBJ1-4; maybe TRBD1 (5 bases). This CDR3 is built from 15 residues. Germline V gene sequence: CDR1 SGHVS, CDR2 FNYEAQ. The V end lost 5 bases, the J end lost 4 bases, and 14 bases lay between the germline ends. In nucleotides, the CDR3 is TGTGCCAGCAGCCTCCGGGACGGAAGTAATGAAAAACTGTTTTTT. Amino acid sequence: CASSLRDGSNEKLFF.

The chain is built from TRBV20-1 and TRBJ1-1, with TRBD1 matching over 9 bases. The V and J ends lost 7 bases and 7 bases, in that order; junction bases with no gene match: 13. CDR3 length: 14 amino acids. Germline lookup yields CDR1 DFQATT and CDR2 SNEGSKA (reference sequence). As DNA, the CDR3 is TGCAGTGAAGTAGGGCACAGGGGGCTAGGTGAAGCTTTCTTT. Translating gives CSEVGHRGLGEAFF.

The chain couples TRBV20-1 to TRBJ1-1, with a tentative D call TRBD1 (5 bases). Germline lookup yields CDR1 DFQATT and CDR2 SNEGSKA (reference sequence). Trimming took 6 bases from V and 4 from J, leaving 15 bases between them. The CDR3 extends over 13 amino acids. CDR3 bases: TGCAGTGCCCCGTCCATGGGGGGCACTGAAGCTTTCTTT. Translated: CSAPSMGGTEAFF.

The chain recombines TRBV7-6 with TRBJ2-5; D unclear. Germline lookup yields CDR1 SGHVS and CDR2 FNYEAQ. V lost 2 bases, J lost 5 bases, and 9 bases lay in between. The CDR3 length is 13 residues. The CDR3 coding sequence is TGTGCCAGCAGCTTAAACCTCGAGGAGACCCAGTACTTC. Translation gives CASSLNLEETQYF.

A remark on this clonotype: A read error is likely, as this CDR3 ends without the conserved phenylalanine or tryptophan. CDR3 region: CSAPTAGLASETQYY. CDR3 coding DNA: TGCAGTGCTCCGACCGCGGGACTAGCCTCGGAGACCCAGTACTAC. The chain has TRBV20-1 and TRBJ2-5; 9 bases map to TRBD2. The CDR3 totals 15 residues. Per the germline V gene, CDR1 is DFQATT and CDR2 is SNEGSKA (reference sequence). Unmatched junction bases numbered 12, after V lost 5 bases and J lost 5 bases.

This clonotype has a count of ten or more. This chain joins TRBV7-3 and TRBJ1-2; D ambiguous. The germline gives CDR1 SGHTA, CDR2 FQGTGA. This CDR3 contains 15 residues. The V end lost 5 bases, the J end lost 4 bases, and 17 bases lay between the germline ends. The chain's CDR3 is CASSPYDGEAYGYTF. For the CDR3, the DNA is TGTGCCAGCAGCCCATACGATGGGGAAGCCTATGGCTACACCTTC.

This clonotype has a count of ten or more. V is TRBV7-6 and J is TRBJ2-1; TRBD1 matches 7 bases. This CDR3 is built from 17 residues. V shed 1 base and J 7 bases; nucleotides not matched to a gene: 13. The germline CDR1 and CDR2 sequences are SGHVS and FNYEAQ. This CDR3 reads CASSLELRQGRGNEQFF. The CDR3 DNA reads TGTGCCAGCAGCTTAGAGTTGCGACAGGGTAGAGGTAATGAGCAGTTCTTC.

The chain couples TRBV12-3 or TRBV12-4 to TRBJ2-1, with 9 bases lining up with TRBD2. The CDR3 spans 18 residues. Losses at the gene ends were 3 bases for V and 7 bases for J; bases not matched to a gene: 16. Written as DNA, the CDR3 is TGTGCCAGCAGTTTTGGTTTGCGGGGGGGCAGGTCGCGTAATGAGCAGTTCTTC. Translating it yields CASSFGLRGGRSRNEQFF.

The CDR3 sequence is CASSQALVGTGGFSPLHF. The CDR3 DNA reads TGTGCCAGCAGCCAGGCGTTAGTTGGGACAGGGGGCTTTTCACCCCTCCACTTT. The chain combines TRBV14 with TRBJ1-6; 12 positions agree with TRBD1. Germline values: CDR1 SGHDN, CDR2 FVKESK. V lost 3 bases to trimming and J lost 9 bases; unmatched junction nucleotides: 12. CDR3 length: 18 residues. The full variable domain, completed using reference TRBV14 and TRBJ1-6, is EAGVTQFPSHSVIEKGQTVTLRCDPISGHDNLYWYRRVMGKEIKFLLHFVKESKQDESGMPNNRFLAERTGGTYSTLKVQPAELEDSGVYFCASSQALVGTGGFSPLHFGNGTRLTVT.

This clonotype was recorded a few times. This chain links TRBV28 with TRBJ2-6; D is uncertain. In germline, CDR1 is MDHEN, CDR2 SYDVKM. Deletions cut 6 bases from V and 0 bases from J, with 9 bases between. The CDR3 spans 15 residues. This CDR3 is CASRSSVSGANVLTF. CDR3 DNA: TGTGCCAGCAGATCATCGGTCTCTGGGGCCAACGTCCTGACTTTC.

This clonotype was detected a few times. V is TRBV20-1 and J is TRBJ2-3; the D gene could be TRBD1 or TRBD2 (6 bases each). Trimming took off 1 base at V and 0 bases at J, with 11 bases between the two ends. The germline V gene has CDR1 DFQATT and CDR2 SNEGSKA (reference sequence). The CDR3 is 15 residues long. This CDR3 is CSARGGATSTDTQYF. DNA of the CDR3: TGCAGTGCTAGAGGGGGGGCCACCAGCACAGATACGCAGTATTTT.

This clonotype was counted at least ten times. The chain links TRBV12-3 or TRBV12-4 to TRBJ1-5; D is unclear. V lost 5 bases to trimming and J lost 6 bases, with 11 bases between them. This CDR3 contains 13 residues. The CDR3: CASSLPPGQPQHF. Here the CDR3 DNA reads TGTGCCAGCAGTCTCCCACCGGGTCAGCCCCAGCATTTT.

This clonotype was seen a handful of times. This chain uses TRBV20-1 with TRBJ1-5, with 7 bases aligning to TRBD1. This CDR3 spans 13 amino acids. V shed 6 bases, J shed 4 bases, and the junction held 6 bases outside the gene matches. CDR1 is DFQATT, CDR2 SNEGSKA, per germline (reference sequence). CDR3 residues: CSAQGEWNQPQHF. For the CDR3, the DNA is TGCAGTGCCCAGGGGGAATGGAATCAGCCCCAGCATTTT.

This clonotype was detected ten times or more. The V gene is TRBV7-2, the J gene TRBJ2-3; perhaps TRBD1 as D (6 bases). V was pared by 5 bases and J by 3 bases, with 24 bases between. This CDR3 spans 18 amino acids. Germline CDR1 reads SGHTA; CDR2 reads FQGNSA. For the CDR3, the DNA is TGTGCCAGCAGCGAACAGGGCTCCCCTTTCTCCCTAACAGATACGCAGTATTTT. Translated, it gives CASSEQGSPFSLTDTQYF. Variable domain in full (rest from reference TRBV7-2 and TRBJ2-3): GAGVSQSPSNKVTEKGKDVELRCDPISGHTALYWYRQSLGQGLEFLIYFQGNSAPDKSGLPSDRFSAERTGGSVSTLTIQRTQQEDSAVYLCASSEQGSPFSLTDTQYFGPGTRLTVL.